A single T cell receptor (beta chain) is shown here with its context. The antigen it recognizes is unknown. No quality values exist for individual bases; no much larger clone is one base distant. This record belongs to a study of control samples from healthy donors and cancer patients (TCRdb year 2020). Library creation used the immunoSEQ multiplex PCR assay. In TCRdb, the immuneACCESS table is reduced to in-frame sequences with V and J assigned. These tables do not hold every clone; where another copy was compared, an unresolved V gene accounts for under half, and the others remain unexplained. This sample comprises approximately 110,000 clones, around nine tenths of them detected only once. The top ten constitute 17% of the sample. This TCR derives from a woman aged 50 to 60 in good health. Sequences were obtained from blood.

The nucleotides read TGTGCCAGCAGCTTAGCCGGGAGGGATTACAATGAGCAGTTCTTC. Its translation reads: CASSLAGRDYNEQFF. Recombination connected TRBV7-2 to TRBJ2-1; 8 central nucleotides agree with TRBD2. Including cysteine and phenylalanine, the CDR3 has 15 amino acids. The CDR3 DNA has 45 bases and is translated from base 1. Based on the germline V gene, the CDR1 and CDR2 sequences are SGHTA and FQGNSA. Here V drops 0 bases and J drops 4 bases, and the junction holds 2 bases not matched to any gene.